Listed here are 14 T cell receptor beta chains from one sample, sequenced in a study of response to subunit inactivated influenza vaccine (dated by TCRdb to the late 2010s). Library creation used RT-PCR. The instrument was an Illumina HiSeq 2500. TCRdb took the public reads, trimmed them with fastp at Q25, ran MiXCR for clone calling and kept in-frame beta chains. When rows share a CDR3 protein, they turn into one entry using the most common DNA and genes. The sample table contains hundreds of thousands of distinct CDR3 sequences; only one count was recorded for approximately 12% of them. In total, the top ten clones hold about 10% of the sample. The sequencing here drew on PBMCs from blood, taken on the day of vaccination. The receptors were sampled from a man over 45 who received an inactivated influenza vaccine. Donor details come from another sample of the same person, matched by shared clones.

This clonotype occurred a few times. The chain is built from TRBV5-1 and TRBJ2-2; 8 positions match TRBD1. With V trimmed by 8 bases and J by 2 bases, 5 bases remained unmatched. The CDR3 sequence is 14 residues long. Germline V gene sequence: CDR1 SGHRS, CDR2 YFSETQ. The CDR3 nucleotides are TGCGCCAGTGACAGGGGCACAAACACCGGGGAGCTGTTTTTT. Amino acids: CASDRGTNTGELFF.

The chain is built from TRBV15 and TRBJ2-7, with unresolved D. Germline loops: CDR1 LNHNV, CDR2 YYDKDF (reference sequence). Trimming removed 3 bases at V and 6 bases at J, with 12 bases between. This CDR3 is 13 amino acids long. The CDR3 loop is CATSSKTKAEQYF. The CDR3 nucleotides are TGTGCCACCAGCAGTAAGACGAAGGCCGAGCAGTACTTC.

This clonotype was counted many times. The CDR3 bases are TGCGCCAGCAAATCGAGGTCCTACAATGAGCAGTTCTTC. Protein sequence: CASKSRSYNEQFF. V gene TRBV5-1 combines with J gene TRBJ2-1; no clear D gene. The CDR3 has 13 residues. Germline CDR1 and CDR2: SGHRS and YFSETQ. V was clipped by 6 bases and J by 1 base, with 8 bases between them. Supplemented by reference TRBV5-1 and TRBJ2-1, the full variable domain reads KAGVTQTPRYLIKTRGQQVTLSCSPISGHRSVSWYQQTPGQGLQFLFEYFSETQRNKGNFPGRFSGRQFSNSRSEMNVSTLELGDSALYLCASKSRSYNEQFFGPGTRLTVL.

Only one count was recorded for this clonotype. The rearrangement joins TRBV20-1 to TRBJ2-1, with 16 bases that match TRBD2. Germline values: CDR1 DFQATT, CDR2 SNEGSKA (reference sequence). The V and J ends lost 6 bases and 9 bases, in that order; junction bases with no gene match: 23. The CDR3 extends over 20 amino acids. CDR3 residues: CSASPPPGLAGGRYIGEQFF. Written as DNA, the CDR3 is TGCAGTGCCTCACCCCCACCGGGACTAGCGGGAGGGCGGTATATAGGTGAGCAGTTCTTC.

The V call is TRBV12-3 or TRBV12-4, the J call TRBJ1-2; the D gene is possibly TRBD1 (6 bases). V lost 5 bases, J lost 7 bases, and 17 bases lay in between. The CDR3 covers 14 residues. This CDR3 reads CASSPRPAGAGYTF. In nucleotides, the CDR3 is TGTGCCAGCAGTCCACGCCCGGCAGGGGCTGGCTACACCTTC.

As for this clonotype: This clone may be a read error of a much larger clone one base away. J is TRBJ2-7 and V is TRBV5-1; 7 bases match TRBD1. V trimming: 4 bases; J trimming: 6 bases; junction bases outside the gene matches: 7. Per the germline V gene, CDR1 is SGHRS and CDR2 is YFSETQ. This CDR3 has 13 amino acids. This CDR3 reads CASSRGQPFEQYF. The DNA of the CDR3 is TGCGCCAGCAGCCGGGGACAGCCTTTCGAGCAGTACTTC.

The chain joins TRBV20-1 to TRBJ2-1; 8 positions agree with TRBD2. The V and J ends lost 0 bases and 4 bases, in that order; junction bases with no gene match: 11. Looked up from germline, CDR1 is DFQATT and CDR2 is SNEGSKA (reference sequence). This CDR3 has 17 residues. The CDR3 nucleotides read TGCAGTGCTAGAGACCCGAGCGGGAGAAGAGTTTACAATGAGCAGTTCTTC. Protein sequence: CSARDPSGRRVYNEQFF.

This clonotype was observed a single time. The chain uses TRBV7-2 and TRBJ2-2; TRBD1 agrees at 8 bases. The germline V gene has CDR1 SGHTA and CDR2 FQGNSA. CDR3 length: 15 amino acids. V lost 3 bases and J lost 5; bases outside the gene matches: 5. DNA of the CDR3: TGTGCCAGCAGCTTTCAGGGGGCGGGGACCGGGGAGCTGTTTTTT. Its protein is CASSFQGAGTGELFF.

In this sample, this clonotype turned up a few times. The CDR3 loop is CASSSADRAWNTQYF. CDR3 coding DNA: TGTGCCAGCAGTTCCGCGGACAGGGCGTGGAATACGCAGTATTTT. The chain recombines TRBV6-5 with TRBJ2-3; 8 bases line up with TRBD1. CDR1 MNHEY and CDR2 SVGAGI come from the germline V gene. The J segment lost 7 bases and the V segment lost 4 bases, leaving 10 bases of the junction unmatched. The CDR3 loop spans 15 amino acids.

This clonotype was counted only a few times. The chain combines TRBV12-3 or TRBV12-4 with TRBJ2-4; no clear D gene. Trimming removed 1 base at V and 6 bases at J, with 10 bases between. The CDR3 consists of 14 residues. Here the CDR3 DNA reads TGTGCCAGCAGTTTAGTAGGGCAGCCAAACATTCAGTACTTC. Translating it yields CASSLVGQPNIQYF.

V is TRBV7-2 and J is TRBJ1-2; TRBD1 might be the D (6 bases). The CDR3 consists of 13 residues. The V gene's germline CDR1 is SGHTA and CDR2 FQGNSA. The V end was cut by 5 bases, the J end by 8 bases, with 15 bases between. CDR3 coding DNA: TGTGCCAGCAGCCGTGGGGGGGCAGAAGGCTACACCTTC. Translation: CASSRGGAEGYTF.

The chain links TRBV19 to TRBJ2-2, with a weak D call TRBD2 (5 bases). The CDR3 spans 18 residues. V lost 4 bases and J 2 bases, leaving 20 bases between the germline ends. The germline CDR1 and CDR2 sequences are LNHDA and SQIVND (reference sequence). CDR3 amino acids: CASSTGFGWTVNTGELFF. CDR3 coding DNA: TGTGCCAGTAGTACCGGTTTCGGGTGGACTGTTAACACCGGGGAGCTGTTTTTT.

The genes are TRBV27 and TRBJ1-5; D may be TRBD1 (5 bases). V was trimmed by 5 bases and J by 2 bases, leaving 19 bases between them. CDR3 size: 17 residues. The germline gives CDR1 MNHEY, CDR2 SMNVEV (reference sequence). CDR3 amino acids: CASSARLGVRGNQPQHF. The CDR3 DNA follows: TGTGCCAGCAGTGCCAGATTGGGGGTAAGGGGCAATCAGCCCCAGCATTTT.

This clonotype has ten or more counts. This sequence joins TRBV4-1 and TRBJ1-6, with a weak D call TRBD1 (5 bases). The CDR3 is 22 residues long. CDR1 is MGHRA and CDR2 is YSYEKL in the germline V gene. V lost 0 bases and J 5 bases, leaving 29 bases between the germline ends. CDR3: CASSQDSPGHQTGKHHNSPLHF. As DNA, the CDR3 is TGCGCCAGCAGCCAAGATTCACCCGGCCACCAAACAGGAAAACATCATAATTCACCCCTCCACTTT.